This TCR beta chain was sequenced for a study of blood T cell repertoires in COVID-19. For the study at large: Samples came from the United States, Italy and Spain, spanning acute and convalescent COVID-19. The analysed material was cDNA or gDNA that came from T cells, B-cell-depleted T cells, or PBMCs.

The CDR3 spans 13 residues. Trimming took 5 bases from V and 0 from J, leaving 7 bases between them. The germline V gene has CDR1 MNHNY and CDR2 SVGAGI (reference sequence). Patients from Seattle were sampled longitudinally, starting during active infection. Authors' methods: Amplification with reference gene primers provided the estimates of nucleated cell counts. Here immunoSEQ multiplex PCR was the method, and the copy in TCRdb shows in-frame clones only, minus some. V and J calls and clone size follow that table, whereas D and trimming were derived from the DNA. This sample has some 300,000 clones, with about 86% found just once.

This receptor was taken from a woman aged 70-85 years with COVID-19, enrolled during active disease. The chain joins TRBV6-6 to TRBJ2-5; unclear D gene. Sequences were obtained from peripheral blood. CDR3 sequence reads: CASSEPYQETQYF. The DNA for the CDR3 is TGTGCCAGCAGTGAGCCTTACCAAGAGACCCAGTACTTC.